Sequencing of this TCR beta chain was carried out in a study of shared clonotypes between healthy human individuals. It was on ten immunoSEQ deep assay plates that unsorted PBMC DNA was sequenced. Only in-frame clones appear in the TCRdb table, and some are missing; sequencing was by immunoSEQ multiplex PCR. In the table there are roughly 500,000 clones, about 85% of which are singletons. Study-wide results and caveats: Sequencing depth was expected to affect clonotype sharing among donors. Few donors limited the genetic and exposure-history diversity represented.

V dropped 5 bases and J dropped 5; count of bases not matched to a gene: 10. The germline V gene encodes CDR1 SGHTA and CDR2 FQGNSA. The CDR3 covers 15 residues. Points on this clone: What it binds is unknown.

Every contributor of samples was a Caucasian grown-up residing in Nashville, Tennessee. Sample: PBMCs. J is TRBJ1-1 and V is TRBV7-2; TRBD1 aligns across 8 bases. The TCR sequence derives from a woman aged 40 to 49 in good health. Some clones in this sample may be carry-over from other donors' samples. The CDR3 reads CASSSSGQANTEAFF. The CDR3 region has the DNA TGTGCCAGCAGCAGCTCGGGACAGGCAAATACTGAAGCTTTCTTT.